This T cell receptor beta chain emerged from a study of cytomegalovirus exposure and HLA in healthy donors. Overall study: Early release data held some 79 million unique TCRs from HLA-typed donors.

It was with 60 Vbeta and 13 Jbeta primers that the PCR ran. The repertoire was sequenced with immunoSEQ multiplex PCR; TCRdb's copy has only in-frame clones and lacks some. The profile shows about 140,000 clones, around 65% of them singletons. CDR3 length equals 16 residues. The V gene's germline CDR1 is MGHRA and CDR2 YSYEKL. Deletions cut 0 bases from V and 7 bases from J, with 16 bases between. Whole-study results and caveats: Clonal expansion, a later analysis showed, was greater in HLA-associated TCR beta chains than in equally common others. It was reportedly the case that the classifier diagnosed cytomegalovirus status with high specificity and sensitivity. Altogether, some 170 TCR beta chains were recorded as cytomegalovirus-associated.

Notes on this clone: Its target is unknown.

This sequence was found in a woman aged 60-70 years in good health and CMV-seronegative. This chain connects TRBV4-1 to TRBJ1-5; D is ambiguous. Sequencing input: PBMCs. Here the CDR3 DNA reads TGCGCCAGCAGCCAAGATTTAGCGACACCGAGGCAGCCCCAGCATTTT. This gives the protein CASSQDLATPRQPQHF.